This TCR beta chain was captured in a study of blood T cell repertoires in COVID-19. The table came from immunoSEQ multiplex PCR; TCRdb's copy has only in-frame clones and leaves some out. The sample shows over 140,000 clones, 65% to 85% of them seen only once. Sequencing was performed on peripheral blood. The source of this sequence is a woman in her sixties or seventies with acute or convalescent COVID-19.

Here the CDR3 reads CASSPGLAGVGEQFF. The CDR3 nucleotides are TGCGCCAGCAGCCCCGGACTAGCGGGAGTTGGTGAGCAGTTCTTC. The J gene is TRBJ2-1, the V gene TRBV5-1, with 13 bases fitting TRBD2. V was pared by 4 bases and J by 9 bases, with 7 bases of the junction left unmatched. Per the germline V gene, CDR1 is SGHRS and CDR2 is YFSETQ. The CDR3 is 15 residues long.